This T cell receptor (beta chain) appears in the sequencing data of a study of blood T cell repertoires in COVID-19. Study-wide context: PBMCs, B-cell-depleted T cells, or T cells were the source of the cDNA or gDNA that made up the material.

Per the study methods: Amplification with reference gene primers provided the estimates of nucleated cell counts. Some clones are missing from TCRdb's copy, which holds only in-frame ones; the method was immunoSEQ multiplex PCR. V, J and clone size are those of that table, while D and trimming were read from the DNA. Of about 200,000 clones in the sample, about four fifths were seen once. This CDR3 is built from 11 residues. Germline V gene sequence: CDR1 SGHAT, CDR2 FQNNGV. Trimming took off 6 bases at V and 3 bases at J, with 6 bases between the two ends. The chain joins TRBV11-2 to TRBJ2-7; D unclear. Source material: peripheral blood. The receptor was isolated from a man aged 55 to 69 with acute or convalescent COVID-19. The CDR3 coding sequence is TGTGCCAGCAGTCCATTCTACGAGCAGTACTTC. Its protein product is CASSPFYEQYF.